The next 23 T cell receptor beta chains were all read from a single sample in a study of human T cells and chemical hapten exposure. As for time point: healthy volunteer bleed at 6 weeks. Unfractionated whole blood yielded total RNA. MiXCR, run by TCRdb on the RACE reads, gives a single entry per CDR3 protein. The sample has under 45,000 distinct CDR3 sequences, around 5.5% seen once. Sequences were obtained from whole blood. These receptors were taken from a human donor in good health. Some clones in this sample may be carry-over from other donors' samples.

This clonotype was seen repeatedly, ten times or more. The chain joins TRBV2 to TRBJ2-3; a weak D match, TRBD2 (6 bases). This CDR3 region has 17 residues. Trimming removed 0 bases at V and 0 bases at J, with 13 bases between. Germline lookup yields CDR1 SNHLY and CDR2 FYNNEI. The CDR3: CASSEAEEGYSTDTQYF. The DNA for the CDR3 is TGTGCCAGCAGTGAAGCTGAGGAGGGATATAGCACAGATACGCAGTATTTT.

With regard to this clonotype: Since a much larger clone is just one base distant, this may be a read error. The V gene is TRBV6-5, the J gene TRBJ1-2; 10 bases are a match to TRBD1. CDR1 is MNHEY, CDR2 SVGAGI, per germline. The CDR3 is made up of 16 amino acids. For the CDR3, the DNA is TGTGCCAGCATTTACACGACAGGGGGCGAAGTCTATGGCTACACCTTC. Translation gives CASIYTTGGEVYGYTF.

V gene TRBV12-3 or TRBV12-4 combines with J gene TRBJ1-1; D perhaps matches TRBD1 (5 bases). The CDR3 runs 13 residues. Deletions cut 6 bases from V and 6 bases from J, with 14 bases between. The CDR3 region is CASRIGGVPEAFF. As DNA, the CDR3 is TGTGCCAGCAGAATTGGGGGGGTTCCTGAAGCTTTCTTT.

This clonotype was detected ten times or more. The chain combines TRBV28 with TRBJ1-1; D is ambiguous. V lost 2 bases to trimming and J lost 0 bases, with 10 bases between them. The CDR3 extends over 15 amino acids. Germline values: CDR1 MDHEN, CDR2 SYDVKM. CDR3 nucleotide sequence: TGTGCCAGCAGTTTACCCCCTCAGATGAACACTGAAGCTTTCTTT. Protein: CASSLPPQMNTEAFF.

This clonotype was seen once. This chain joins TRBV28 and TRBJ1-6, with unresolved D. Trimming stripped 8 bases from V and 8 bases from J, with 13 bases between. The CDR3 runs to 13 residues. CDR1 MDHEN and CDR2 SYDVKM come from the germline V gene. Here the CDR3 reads CASGEGWDSPLHF. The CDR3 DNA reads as TGTGCCAGCGGAGAGGGATGGGATTCACCCCTCCACTTT.

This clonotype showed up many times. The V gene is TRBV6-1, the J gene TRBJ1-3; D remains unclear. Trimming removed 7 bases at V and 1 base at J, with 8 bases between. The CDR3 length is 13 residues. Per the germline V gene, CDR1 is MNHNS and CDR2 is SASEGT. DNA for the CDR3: TGTGCCAGCACCAGGACGTCTGGAAACACCATATATTTT. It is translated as CASTRTSGNTIYF.

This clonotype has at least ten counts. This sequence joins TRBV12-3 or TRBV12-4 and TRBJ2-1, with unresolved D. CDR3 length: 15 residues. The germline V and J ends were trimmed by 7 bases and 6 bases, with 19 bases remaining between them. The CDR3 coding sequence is TGTGCCAGCACCCCGCTAGATATCAGGCCCAATGAGCAGTTCTTC. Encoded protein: CASTPLDIRPNEQFF.

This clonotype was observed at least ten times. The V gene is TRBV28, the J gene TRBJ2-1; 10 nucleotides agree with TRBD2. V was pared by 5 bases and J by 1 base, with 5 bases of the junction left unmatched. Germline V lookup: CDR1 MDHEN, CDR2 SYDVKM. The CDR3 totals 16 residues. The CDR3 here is CASSTLAGKSYNEQFF. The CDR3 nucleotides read TGTGCCAGCAGTACACTAGCGGGAAAGTCCTACAATGAGCAGTTCTTC.

DNA of the CDR3: TGTGCCAGCAGTTTTCAGGAGAACACTGAAGCTTTCTTT. Protein: CASSFQENTEAFF. The rearrangement uses TRBV28 and TRBJ1-1, with no clear D. V dropped 3 bases and J dropped 1 base, with 6 bases sitting between them. CDR1 is MDHEN and CDR2 is SYDVKM in the germline V gene. CDR3 size: 13 residues.

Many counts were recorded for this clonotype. For the CDR3, the DNA is TGTGCCAGCAGCTCCCAGGGGGCAACTGAAGCTTTCTTT. It is translated as CASSSQGATEAFF. The genes are TRBV7-2 and TRBJ1-1; 8 nucleotides line up with TRBD1. The CDR3 contains 13 residues. Germline V lookup: CDR1 SGHTA, CDR2 FQGNSA. V lost 4 bases, J lost 5 bases, and 3 bases stayed unmatched.

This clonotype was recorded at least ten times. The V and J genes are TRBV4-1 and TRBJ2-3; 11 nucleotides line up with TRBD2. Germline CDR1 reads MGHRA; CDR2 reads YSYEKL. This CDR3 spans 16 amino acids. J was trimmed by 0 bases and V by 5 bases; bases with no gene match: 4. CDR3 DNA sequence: TGCGCCAGCAGCTCCGGACTAGCGGGTAGCACAGATACGCAGTATTTT. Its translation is CASSSGLAGSTDTQYF.

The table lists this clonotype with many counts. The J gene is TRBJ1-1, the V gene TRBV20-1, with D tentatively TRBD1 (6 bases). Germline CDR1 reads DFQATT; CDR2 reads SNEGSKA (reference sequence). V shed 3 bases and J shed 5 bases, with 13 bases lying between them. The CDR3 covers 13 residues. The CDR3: CSARWDTETEAFF. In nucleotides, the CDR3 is TGCAGTGCTAGGTGGGACACCGAGACTGAAGCTTTCTTT.

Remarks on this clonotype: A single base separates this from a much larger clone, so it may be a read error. Here the CDR3 DNA reads TGTACCATCTCGGGGGACAGGGGTTACTCTGGGGCCAACGTCCTGACTTTC. Its protein product is CTISGDRGYSGANVLTF. The chain joins TRBV12-3 or TRBV12-4 to TRBJ2-6, with 10 nucleotides matching TRBD1. The CDR3 contains 17 residues.

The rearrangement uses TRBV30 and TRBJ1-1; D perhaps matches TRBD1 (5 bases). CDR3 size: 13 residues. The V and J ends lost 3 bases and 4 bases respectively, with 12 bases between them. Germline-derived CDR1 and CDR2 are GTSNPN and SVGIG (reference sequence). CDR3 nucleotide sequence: TGTGCCTGGAGGGGACGAGTCGCCACTGAAGCTTTCTTT. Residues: CAWRGRVATEAFF.

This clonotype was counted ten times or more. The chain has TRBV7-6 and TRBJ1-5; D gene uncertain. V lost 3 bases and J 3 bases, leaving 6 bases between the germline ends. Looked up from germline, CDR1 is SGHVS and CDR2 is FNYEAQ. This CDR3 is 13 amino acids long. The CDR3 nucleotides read TGTGCCAGCAGCTTTGGTACCAATCAGCCCCAGCATTTT. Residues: CASSFGTNQPQHF.

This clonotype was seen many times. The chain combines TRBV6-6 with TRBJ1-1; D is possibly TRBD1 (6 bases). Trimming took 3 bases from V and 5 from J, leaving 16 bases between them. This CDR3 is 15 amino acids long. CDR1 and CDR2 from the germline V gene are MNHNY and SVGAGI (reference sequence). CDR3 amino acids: CASSYTQGFGTEAFF. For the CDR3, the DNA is TGTGCCAGCAGTTATACACAGGGATTCGGAACTGAAGCTTTCTTT.

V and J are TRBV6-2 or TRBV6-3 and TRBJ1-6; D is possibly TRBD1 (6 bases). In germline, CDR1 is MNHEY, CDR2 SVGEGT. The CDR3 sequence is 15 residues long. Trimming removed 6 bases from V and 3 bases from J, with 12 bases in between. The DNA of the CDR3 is TGTGCCAGCAGAGAACAGGGCGGCTATAATTCACCCCTCCACTTT. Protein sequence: CASREQGGYNSPLHF.

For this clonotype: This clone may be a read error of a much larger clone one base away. CDR3 region: CASSLSLMGTDTQYF. As DNA, the CDR3 is TGTGCCAGCAGTTTATCGTTAATGGGGACAGATACGCAGTATTTT. V usage is TRBV27 and J usage is TRBJ2-3; D is undetermined. The CDR3 length is 15 residues. From germline, CDR1 is MNHEY and CDR2 SMNVEV (reference sequence). V shed 0 bases and J shed 3 bases, with 10 bases lying between them.

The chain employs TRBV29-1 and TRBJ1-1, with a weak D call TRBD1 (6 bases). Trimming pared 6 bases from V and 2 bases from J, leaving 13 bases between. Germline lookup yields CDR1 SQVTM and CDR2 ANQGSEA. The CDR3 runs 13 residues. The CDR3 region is CSVNGQSNTEAFF. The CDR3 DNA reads TGCAGCGTAAACGGACAGTCCAACACTGAAGCTTTCTTT.

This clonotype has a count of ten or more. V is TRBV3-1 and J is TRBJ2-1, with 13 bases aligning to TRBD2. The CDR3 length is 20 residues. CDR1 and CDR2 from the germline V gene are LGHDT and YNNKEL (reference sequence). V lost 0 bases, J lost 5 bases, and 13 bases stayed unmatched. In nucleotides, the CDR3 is TGTGCCAGCAGCCAAGAGCCCGTGCTACTAGCGGGAGGGAACCACAATGAGCAGTTCTTC. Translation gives CASSQEPVLLAGGNHNEQFF.

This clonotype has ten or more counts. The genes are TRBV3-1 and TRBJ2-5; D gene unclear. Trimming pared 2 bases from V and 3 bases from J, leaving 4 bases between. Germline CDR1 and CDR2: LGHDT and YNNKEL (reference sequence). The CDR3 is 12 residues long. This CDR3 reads CASSQLEETQYF. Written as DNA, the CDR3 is TGTGCCAGCAGCCAACTGGAAGAGACCCAGTACTTC.

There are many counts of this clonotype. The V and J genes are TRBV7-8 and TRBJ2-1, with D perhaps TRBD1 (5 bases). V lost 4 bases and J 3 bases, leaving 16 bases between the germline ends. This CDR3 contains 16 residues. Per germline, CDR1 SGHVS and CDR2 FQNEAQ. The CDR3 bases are TGTGCCAGCAGCTCGACGACAGTCGCGGTCTACAATGAGCAGTTCTTC. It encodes CASSSTTVAVYNEQFF.

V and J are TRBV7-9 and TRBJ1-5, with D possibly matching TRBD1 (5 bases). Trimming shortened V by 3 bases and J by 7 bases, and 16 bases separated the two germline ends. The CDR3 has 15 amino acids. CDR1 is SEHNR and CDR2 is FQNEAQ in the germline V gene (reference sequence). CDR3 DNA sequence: TGTGCCAGCAGCTTTCAGGGAGAGGAAGGGCAGCCCCAGCATTTT. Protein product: CASSFQGEEGQPQHF.